This T cell receptor beta chain was identified in a study of blood T cell repertoires in COVID-19 (dated by TCRdb to the early 2020s). Study-wide context: The collaborator samples originated in the United States, Italy and Spain and spanned the acute and convalescent phases of COVID-19. The sample metadata nearly always contained a de-identified subject ID, COVID-19 status, age in years and sex. The prospective study material was composed of cDNA or gDNA derived from T cells, B-cell-depleted T cells, or PBMCs. The repertoires were released in a freely available public database meant as a resource for research on the immune response to SARS-CoV-2. Where available, HLA class I and class II types were taken from metadata supplied by the sample provider and were not determined by assay-based typing. The samples were drawn from two sources: the first 160 participants of the ongoing ImmuneRACE study, and 1,000 to 1,500 subjects contributed by 6 global collaborators. Subjects who had been exposed to COVID-19, were actively infected with it, or had recovered from it provided the deeply sampled blood TCRbeta repertoires that made up the dataset.

TCRbeta CDR3 regions were amplified from genomic DNA by means of the immunoSEQ Assay, a bias-controlled multiplex PCR. The original pipeline was this. The number of nucleated cells in each sample was estimated by amplification of reference gene primers within the assay. To quantify the absolute abundance of each unique TCRbeta CDR3 rearrangement, sequence reads were collapsed and filtered. Productive Simpson clonality was computed per sample as the square root of Simpson's diversity index over productive rearrangements. Here the immuneACCESS table is served through TCRdb, limited to in-frame sequences with V and J called. Missing clones are a known gap in these copies; in checked studies unresolved V genes cover under half, and the rest lacks a known reason. D and trimming were read from the DNA, whereas the V and J calls and clone size are those reported in that table. This sample comprises some 300,000 clones, 85% to 90% of them detected only once. The biggest ten clones account for about 1% of the sample.

The germline V gene (reference sequence) yields MNHNY for CDR1 and SVGAGI for CDR2. The CDR3 runs 16 amino acids, cysteine and phenylalanine included. Kept here is only the CDR3 DNA, which spans 48 bases and is read in frame from base 1. Relative to germline, V is missing 6 bases and J is missing 2 bases, with 7 bases of the junction outside any gene match. At one collaborating source in Seattle, patients were enrolled during active infection and were followed longitudinally through the course of disease. Each collaborating institution followed its own protocols to collect whole blood in K2EDTA tubes. For TCRbeta analysis, collaborators shipped samples as frozen whole blood, isolated PBMCs, or DNA extracted from either of those sample types. The full study reports these points: The amount of clinical and demographic metadata varied by source and participant and was provided uncurated.

Concerning this clone: This receptor's antigen is unknown. The record has no base qualities; no much larger clone is one base away.

The sequence came from a woman in her 40s with COVID-19, enrolled during active disease. Material for sequencing was peripheral blood. The rearrangement combines TRBV6-6 with TRBJ2-2, and 9 junction bases match TRBD2. The CDR3 is CASRGLAATNTGELFF. The nucleotide sequence is given as TGTGCCAGCAGGGGACTAGCAGCAACTAACACCGGGGAGCTGTTTTTT.